This T cell receptor (beta chain) came from a study of blood T cell repertoires in COVID-19. The CDR3 consists of 15 residues. Trimming removed 5 bases from V and 7 bases from J; junction bases left unmatched: 9. The germline V gene has CDR1 MNHNY and CDR2 SVGAGI (reference sequence). Under the authors' procedure: Amplifying reference gene primers gave estimates of nucleated cell counts. This table comes from immunoSEQ multiplex PCR, and its TCRdb copy is limited to in-frame clones, with some not included. D and trimming were read from the DNA, whereas the V and J calls and clone size are those reported in that table. The table has about 220,000 clones, roughly 83% seen once.

The clonotype was recovered from a woman in her thirties or forties with acute COVID-19. The V call is TRBV6-6, the J call TRBJ2-1; TRBD2 matches 9 bases. Sequencing was carried out using PBMCs or T cells enriched from blood (not recorded which). The CDR3 protein is CASSAGTSIFNEQFF. The CDR3 bases are TGTGCCAGCAGTGCCGGGACTAGCATTTTTAATGAGCAGTTCTTC.